The T cell receptor (beta chain) under discussion was sequenced for a study of T-cell reconstitution after alpha-beta-depleted transplantation in children. Findings and caveats of the study: Fresh T-cell production supplied most of the T-cell counts and diversity seen one year after transplant.

The trim removed 4 bases at V and 0 bases at J, leaving 10 bases unmatched. CDR3 size: 16 residues. Germline-derived CDR1 and CDR2 are DFQATT and SNEGSKA (reference sequence). During its preparation, the TCRbeta library received unique molecular identifiers. TCRdb independently ran MiXCR on the PCR reads; one entry per CDR3 protein. The sample records approximately 1,000,000 distinct CDR3 sequences, about 29% being singletons. As concerns this clonotype: Its specificity is unknown.

Specimen: PBMCs, mostly from graft donor cells, collected 360 days after TCRalphabeta/CD19-depleted stem cell transplant. This TCR came from a boy under three years old who had a stem cell transplant for SCID, so the T cells may come from the graft donor. The rearrangement uses TRBV20-1 and TRBJ1-1; 8 bases agree with TRBD1. CDR3 coding DNA: TGCAGTGCTACCAAAGGGACAGGACGAATGAACACTGAAGCTTTCTTT. Translation: CSATKGTGRMNTEAFF.